This TCR beta chain stems from a study of T cell repertoires in cytomegalovirus infection. Turning to the study itself: Signatures in public TCR beta sequences pointed to both CMV infection and matching HLA type. Study results and limitations: The response measured ex vivo was dominated by TCR beta clonotypes (HLA-C-restricted and CMV-specific).

TCRdb re-analysed the reads in MiXCR, keeping a single row per CDR3 protein. Here the sample spans fewer than 950,000 distinct CDR3 sequences, over 25% being singletons. Germline V gene lookup returns CDR1 MNHEY and CDR2 SVGEGT. This CDR3 region has 16 residues. Between the trimmed V and J ends, which lost 6 bases and 3 bases, there was a span of 18 bases. Concerning this clonotype: Its antigen is not known.

This TCR derives from a human donor in good health (CMV status not recorded). Some clones in this sample may be carry-over from other donors' samples. This material consisted of cultured CD8+ T cells from PBMCs, taken from culture after CMV antigen stimulation. The chain has TRBV6-2 or TRBV6-3 and TRBJ1-5; D might be TRBD1 (5 bases). CDR3 amino acids: CASSPSRDSYNQPQHF. In DNA form, the CDR3 reads TGTGCCAGCAGCCCTTCCCGCGACAGCTACAATCAGCCCCAGCATTTT.